This passage covers 10 T cell receptor beta chains from one sample sequenced in a study of regulatory T cells in long-lasting Graves disease. Time point reported: newly diagnosed GD, antithyroid drugs for less than 3 months. PBMCs were the source of the RNA used for TCR sequencing. HTBI primers from iRepertoire and Arm-PCR of CDR3 regions yielded the TCR beta libraries. TCRdb ran MiXCR on the multiplex PCR reads and lists one entry per CDR3 protein. The sample lists 560,000 or so distinct CDR3 sequences; roughly a sixth were seen once. These data were also filed under a second study, of T cells in Graves' hyperthyroidism and ophthalmopathy.

The sequences come from peripheral blood mononuclear cells (PBMCs), collected at new diagnosis, from a patient treated with antithyroid drugs. The origin of the receptors is a man aged 18 to 35 with Graves disease.

Many counts were recorded for this clonotype. The chain is built from TRBV5-1 and TRBJ2-7; 11 bases line up with TRBD2. The V and J ends lost 2 bases and 1 base, in that order; junction bases with no gene match: 14. Germline lookup yields CDR1 SGHRS and CDR2 YFSETQ. The CDR3 runs 19 residues. In DNA form, the CDR3 reads TGCGCCAGCAGCTTCACTAGCGGGAGTCAACAAGGAAGGTCCTACGAGCAGTACTTC. Protein product: CASSFTSGSQQGRSYEQYF. The variable domain in full, completed from reference TRBV5-1 and TRBJ2-7, reads KAGVTQTPRYLIKTRGQQVTLSCSPISGHRSVSWYQQTPGQGLQFLFEYFSETQRNKGNFPGRFSGRQFSNSRSEMNVSTLELGDSALYLCASSFTSGSQQGRSYEQYFGPGTRLTVT.

In this sample, this clonotype turned up a few times. This sequence joins TRBV9 and TRBJ2-2, with a weak D call TRBD2 (6 bases). Trimming left V 3 bases short and J 5 bases short, with 8 bases between. CDR1 and CDR2 from the germline V gene are SGDLS and YYNGEE. The CDR3 contains 13 residues. The CDR3 coding sequence is TGTGCCAGCAGCGACCGGGGGACCGGGGAGCTGTTTTTT. Translated, it gives CASSDRGTGELFF. Filled out from reference TRBV9 and TRBJ2-2, the complete variable domain reads DSGVTQTPKHLITATGQRVTLRCSPRSGDLSVYWYQQSLDQGLQFLIQYYNGEERAKGNILERFSAQQFPDLHSELNLSSLELGDSALYFCASSDRGTGELFFGEGSRLTVL.

To note about this clonotype: Given a much more abundant clone one base away, this may be a read error. The chain employs TRBV11-2 and TRBJ2-1, with 8 positions matching TRBD2. V shed 5 bases and J 10 bases; nucleotides not matched to a gene: 16. The CDR3 length is 16 residues. Germline V gene lookup returns CDR1 SGHAT and CDR2 FQNNGV. As DNA, the CDR3 is TGTGCCAGCAGCCAAACGGCGGGGGGCGGCCCTTACGAGCAGTTCTTC. Its protein product is CASSQTAGGGPYEQFF. The complete variable domain, with remaining parts taken from reference TRBV11-2 and TRBJ2-1, reads EAGVAQSPRYKIIEKRQSVAFWCNPISGHATLYWYQQILGQGPKLLIQFQNNGVVDDSQLPKDRFSAERLKGVDSTLKIQPAKLEDSAVYLCASSQTAGGGPYEQFFGPGTRLTVL.

This rearrangement joins TRBV7-2 to TRBJ2-3; D remains unclear. V was trimmed by 0 bases and J by 8 bases, leaving 9 bases between them. Germline assignment: CDR1 SGHTA and CDR2 FQGNSA. This CDR3 comprises 13 residues. DNA of the CDR3: TGTGCCAGCAGCTTAGCGCTGTCGGGTACGCAGTATTTT. The encoded protein is CASSLALSGTQYF.

For this clonotype: A much larger clone differs from this one at a single base, so this may be a read error. The chain is built from TRBV27 and TRBJ1-1; possible D gene TRBD1, 5 bases. Germline V gene lookup returns CDR1 MNHEY and CDR2 SMNVEV (reference sequence). CDR3 length equals 15 residues. The CDR3 reads CTSSISGRLNTEAFF. The CDR3 nucleotides are TGTACCAGCAGTATTTCGGGACGGCTGAACACTGAAGCTTTCTTT.

This clonotype occurred a few times. V is TRBV5-1 and J is TRBJ1-1, with 12 bases that match TRBD1. This CDR3 has 16 residues. Germline V CDR1 and CDR2: SGHRS, YFSETQ. The V gene end was trimmed by 6 bases and the J gene end by 1 base; junction bases not matched to a gene: 7. In DNA form, the CDR3 reads TGCGCCAGCAAATACCGGGACAGGGGGCGGAACACTGAAGCTTTCTTT. Residues: CASKYRDRGRNTEAFF. Full variable domain (rest looked up from reference TRBV5-1 and TRBJ1-1): KAGVTQTPRYLIKTRGQQVTLSCSPISGHRSVSWYQQTPGQGLQFLFEYFSETQRNKGNFPGRFSGRQFSNSRSEMNVSTLELGDSALYLCASKYRDRGRNTEAFFGQGTRLTVV.

This clonotype appeared many times. The V gene is TRBV12-3 or TRBV12-4, the J gene TRBJ2-1, with 9 nucleotides matching TRBD2. V trimming: 4 bases; J trimming: 3 bases; junction bases outside the gene matches: 10. This CDR3 has 17 residues. This chain's CDR3 is CASSSGTSRPRYNEQFF. The CDR3 nucleotides read TGTGCCAGCAGTTCCGGGACTAGCCGTCCGCGCTACAATGAGCAGTTCTTC.

This clonotype appeared a single time. The chain combines TRBV9 with TRBJ1-2; D possibly corresponds to TRBD1 (6 bases). The CDR3 spans 15 residues. Germline V gene sequence: CDR1 SGDLS, CDR2 YYNGEE. V was shortened by 0 bases and J by 3 bases, with 12 bases between the two germline ends. The CDR3 spells CASSVDGRGDYGYTF. DNA for the CDR3: TGTGCCAGCAGCGTAGATGGCAGGGGTGACTATGGCTACACCTTC.

This clonotype was detected only a few times. V gene TRBV30 combines with J gene TRBJ2-7; 12 nucleotides line up with TRBD2. Germline V CDR1 and CDR2: GTSNPN, SVGIG (reference sequence). V gave up 2 bases and J gave up 5 bases; unmatched junction bases: 7. CDR3 length equals 15 residues. The DNA for the CDR3 is TGTGCCTGGAGTTTCACTAGCGGGAGGACCCACGAGCAGTACTTC. Translated, it gives CAWSFTSGRTHEQYF.

Points on this clonotype: Germline and junction disagree at one end, which may indicate a read error. The chain links TRBV7-7 to TRBJ2-1; the D gene could be TRBD1 or TRBD2 (5 bases each). CDR3 length equals 15 residues. Germline V gene lookup returns CDR1 SSHAT and CDR2 FNYEAQ (reference sequence). CDR3 nucleotides: TGTGCTAGCAGCCAGGGCCCAGCGGAGGACAATGAGCAGTTCTTC. This gives the protein CASSQGPAEDNEQFF. The full variable domain, completed using reference TRBV7-7 and TRBJ2-1, is GAGVSQSPRYKVTKRGQDVTLRCDPISSHATLYWYQQALGQGPEFLTYFNYEAQPDKSGLPSDRFSAERPEGSISTLTIQRTEQRDSAMYRCASSQGPAEDNEQFFGPGTRLTVL.